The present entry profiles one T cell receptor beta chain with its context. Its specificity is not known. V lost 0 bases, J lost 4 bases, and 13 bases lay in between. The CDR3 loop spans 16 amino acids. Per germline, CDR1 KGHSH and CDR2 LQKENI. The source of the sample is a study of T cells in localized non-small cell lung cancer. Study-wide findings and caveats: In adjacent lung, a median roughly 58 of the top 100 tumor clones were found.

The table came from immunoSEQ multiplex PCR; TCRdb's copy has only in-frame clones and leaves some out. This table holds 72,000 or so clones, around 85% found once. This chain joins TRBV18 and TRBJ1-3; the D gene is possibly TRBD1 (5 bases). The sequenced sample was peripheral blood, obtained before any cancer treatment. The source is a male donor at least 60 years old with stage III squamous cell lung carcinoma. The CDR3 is CASSPPGTPRGNTIYF. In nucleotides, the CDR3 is TGTGCCAGCTCACCACCTGGGACGCCGAGGGGAAACACCATATATTTT.